These T cell receptor beta chains were read from a single sample in a study of identical twins. TCRdb reprocessed the 5' RACE reads via MiXCR and lists one record per CDR3 protein. The table includes around 1.7 million distinct CDR3 sequences, under 35% detected once. The sequenced sample consisted of cord blood. Source of these receptors: a newborn girl in good health. Both conserved end residues are part of each CDR3. D genes are given only for firm matches. Size values are once, few and many counts, or a class for expanded clones, and some rows have none.

d_gene	abundance	j_gene	v_gene	CDR3aa	CDR3nt
TRBD1	.	TRBJ2-5	TRBV3-1	CASSQEYRTGTGEVTQYF	TGTGCCAGCAGCCAGGAATACCGAACCGGGACAGGGGAGGTGACCCAGTACTTC
TRBD2	.	TRBJ2-7	TRBV7-2	CASSLHPTSGNNEQYF	TGTGCCAGCAGCTTACACCCGACTAGCGGGAACAATGAGCAGTACTTC
TRBD1	.	TRBJ2-1	TRBV10-3	CAIRGHRGSSYNEQFF	TGTGCCATCAGGGGTCACAGGGGGAGCTCCTACAATGAGCAGTTCTTC
.	.	TRBJ2-7	TRBV20-1	CSASGVSYEQYF	TGCAGTGCTAGCGGGGTCTCCTACGAGCAGTACTTC
TRBD2	.	TRBJ2-4	TRBV5-1	CACSLGIGGALNIQYF	TGCGCCTGCAGCTTGGGGATCGGGGGGGCCTTAAACATTCAGTACTTC
TRBD2	few	TRBJ2-3	TRBV5-1	CASSPGLAWGTDTQYF	TGCGCCAGCAGCCCCGGACTAGCTTGGGGGACAGATACGCAGTATTTT
.	few	TRBJ2-5	TRBV4-2	CASSQYPGTQYF	TGTGCCAGCAGCCAATACCCGGGGACCCAGTACTTC
TRBD2	.	TRBJ2-1	TRBV28	CASSSRGGHYLYNEQFF	TGTGCCAGCAGTTCCCGGGGGGGGCACTACCTCTACAATGAGCAGTTCTTC
TRBD1	few	TRBJ1-4	TRBV6-4	CASRPGQGAANEKLFF	TGTGCCAGCAGACCGGGACAGGGGGCGGCTAATGAAAAACTGTTTTTT
.	.	TRBJ2-3	TRBV28	CASSFRDSLSTDTQYF	TGTGCCAGCAGTTTTAGAGACAGCCTAAGCACAGATACGCAGTATTTT
TRBD2	few	TRBJ2-7	TRBV29-1	CSVVNGGEYTYEQYF	TGCAGCGTTGTTAATGGGGGGGAATATACCTACGAGCAGTACTTC
TRBD2	.	TRBJ2-1	TRBV2	CASTPTSGSGNEQFF	TGTGCCAGCACCCCGACTAGCGGGTCTGGGAATGAGCAGTTCTTC
.	few	TRBJ2-5	TRBV6-4	CASSDRQSIQETQYF	TGTGCCAGCAGTGACAGACAGTCAATCCAAGAGACCCAGTACTTC
TRBD1	few	TRBJ1-6	TRBV20-1	CSASRTPGQTNSPLHF	TGCAGTGCTAGTCGCACGCCGGGACAGACTAATTCACCCCTCCACTTT
TRBD1	.	TRBJ2-6	TRBV5-1	CASSYGTVIHSGANVLTF	TGCGCCAGCAGCTACGGGACAGTCATCCACTCTGGGGCCAACGTCCTGACTTTC
.	many	TRBJ2-5	TRBV28	CASSLWRAEETQYF	TGTGCCAGCAGTTTGTGGAGGGCCGAAGAGACCCAGTACTTC
.	few	TRBJ2-5	TRBV29-1	CSVGDRETQYF	TGCAGCGTTGGAGACAGAGAGACCCAGTACTTC
TRBD1	.	TRBJ1-4	TRBV4-1	CASSQTRGEKLFF	TGCGCCAGCAGCCAAACCAGGGGGGAAAAACTGTTTTTT
.	few	TRBJ2-3	TRBV24-1	CATSETGRADTQYF	TGTGCCACCAGTGAAACAGGGAGGGCAGATACGCAGTATTTT
.	.	TRBJ2-3	TRBV21-1	CASNTGTGGTDTQYF	TGTGCCAGCAATACCGGGACAGGGGGCACAGATACGCAGTATTTT
.	.	TRBJ1-6	TRBV11-2	CASSSWSVDNSPLHF	TGTGCCAGCAGCTCATGGTCCGTGGATAATTCACCCCTCCACTTT
.	many	TRBJ1-5	TRBV29-1	CSVGGLRQGNQPQHF	TGCAGCGTGGGAGGACTCAGACAGGGCAATCAGCCCCAGCATTTT
.	.	TRBJ1-1	TRBV28	CASSLFPRGGNTEAFF	TGTGCCAGCAGTCTCTTTCCCCGAGGGGGGAACACTGAAGCTTTCTTT
.	.	TRBJ1-5	TRBV12-3/TRBV12-4	CASSFYRGPQHF	TGTGCCAGCAGTTTTTATCGGGGGCCCCAGCATTTT
.	.	TRBJ2-3	TRBV2	CASKRKGTDTQYF	TGTGCCAGCAAAAGGAAGGGCACAGATACGCAGTATTTT
.	many	TRBJ1-6	TRBV12-3/TRBV12-4	CASGSYNSPLHF	TGTGCCAGCGGGTCCTATAATTCACCCCTCCACTTT
.	.	TRBJ1-5	TRBV6-2/TRBV6-3	CASSAEDQPQHF	TGTGCCAGCAGCGCGGAGGACCAGCCCCAGCATTTT
TRBD1	.	TRBJ2-7	TRBV6-6	CASSYSMGQGYEQYF	TGTGCCAGCAGTTACTCGATGGGACAGGGGTACGAGCAGTACTTC
.	.	TRBJ2-1	TRBV6-2/TRBV6-3	CASSYDRGSNEQFF	TGTGCCAGCAGTTATGATCGGGGTTCAAATGAGCAGTTCTTC
.	.	TRBJ1-2	TRBV27	CASRTPLDGYTF	TGTGCCAGCCGGACTCCTCTGGATGGCTACACCTTC
TRBD2	.	TRBJ2-1	TRBV10-3	CAISGGTSGSRGSDNEQFF	TGTGCCATCAGTGGTGGGACTAGCGGGAGTCGTGGCTCCGACAATGAGCAGTTCTTC
.	few	TRBJ2-5	TRBV6-6	CASSYGLPKETQYF	TGTGCCAGCAGTTACGGACTCCCCAAAGAGACCCAGTACTTC
.	.	TRBJ2-3	TRBV6-6	CASSHRQTDTQYF	TGTGCCAGCAGTCATCGCCAGACAGATACGCAGTATTTT
.	many	TRBJ1-2	TRBV29-1	CSVGPSGNYGYTF	TGCAGCGTCGGCCCCAGCGGGAACTATGGCTACACCTTC
.	few	TRBJ2-3	TRBV20-1	CSARDSLVGTDTQYF	TGCAGTGCTAGGGACTCTCTGGTTGGCACAGATACGCAGTATTTT
.	.	TRBJ2-3	TRBV6-5	CASTEYGRGPQDTQYF	TGTGCCAGCACCGAATATGGTCGGGGGCCTCAGGATACGCAGTATTTT
.	few	TRBJ2-5	TRBV25-1	CASSEWAETQYF	TGTGCCAGCAGTGAATGGGCGGAGACCCAGTACTTC
TRBD2	.	TRBJ2-2	TRBV3-1	CASSPAGGLRTGELFF	TGTGCCAGCAGCCCCGCGGGGGGGCTTCGCACCGGGGAGCTGTTTTTT
.	.	TRBJ2-3	TRBV7-2	CASSSHAAMVTQYF	TGTGCCAGCAGCTCCCACGCAGCCATGGTCACGCAGTATTTT
TRBD1	.	TRBJ2-5	TRBV12-3/TRBV12-4	CASSLRGRGTQYF	TGTGCCAGCAGTTTAAGGGGGCGAGGGACCCAGTACTTC
TRBD1	few	TRBJ2-3	TRBV4-2	CASSQELLGNRGQYF	TGTGCCAGCAGCCAAGAACTTTTGGGGAACAGGGGGCAGTATTTT
TRBD2	few	TRBJ2-1	TRBV12-5	CASGLAGGYNEQFF	TGTGCTAGTGGTTTAGCGGGGGGCTACAATGAGCAGTTCTTC
TRBD1	.	TRBJ1-2	TRBV10-3	CAISAAGQGYGYTF	TGTGCCATCAGTGCCGCGGGACAGGGGTATGGCTACACCTTC
TRBD2	few	TRBJ2-7	TRBV20-1	CSAPGLAGDSYEQYF	TGCAGTGCACCGGGACTAGCGGGAGACTCCTACGAGCAGTACTTC
TRBD1	.	TRBJ1-2	TRBV7-9	CASSFEGQGVNYGYTF	TGTGCCAGCAGCTTTGAAGGGCAGGGGGTTAACTATGGCTACACCTTC
TRBD1	.	TRBJ1-2	TRBV19	CASSPTRAGGRGYTF	TGTGCCAGTAGTCCGACGCGGGCAGGGGGCCGGGGCTACACCTTC
TRBD2	.	TRBJ2-5	TRBV4-1	CASSQVGLAGGPKFQETQYF	TGCGCCAGCAGCCAAGTCGGACTAGCGGGGGGGCCGAAATTCCAAGAGACCCAGTACTTC
TRBD2	.	TRBJ2-7	TRBV6-2/TRBV6-3	CASCRTSGSNEQYF	TGTGCCAGCTGCCGGACTAGCGGGAGCAATGAGCAGTACTTC
.	.	TRBJ1-6	TRBV7-2	CASSLGGLGNSPLHF	TGTGCCAGCAGCTTAGGAGGGTTGGGGAATTCACCCCTCCACTTT